Below are 12 T cell receptor beta chains sequenced from a single sample in a study of graft-versus-host responses after intestinal transplantation. Method: immunoSEQ multiplex PCR; TCRdb's copy keeps in-frame clones and lacks some. The data show fewer than 85,000 clones, approximately 87% seen once. The antigens of these receptors remain unknown. The material was unstimulated CD4+ T cells sorted from spleen or lymph node cells, obtained before transplant. The source is a human donor who was the organ donor for an intestinal transplant.

The rearrangement uses TRBV19 and TRBJ2-6; 7 bases agree with TRBD1. The CDR3 length is 17 residues. The V segment lost 4 bases and the J segment 0 bases; nucleotides outside the gene matches: 6. Germline lookup yields CDR1 LNHDA and CDR2 SQIVND (reference sequence). This chain's CDR3 is CASSRGRDSSGANVLTF. The CDR3 coding sequence is TGTGCCAGTAGTAGAGGAAGGGACAGCTCTGGGGCCAACGTCCTGACTTTC. The whole variable domain, remainder taken from reference TRBV19 and TRBJ2-6, is DGGITQSPKYLFRKEGQNVTLSCEQNLNHDAMYWYRQDPGQGLRLIYYSQIVNDFQKGDIAEGYSVSREKKESFPLTVTSAQKNPTAFYLCASSRGRDSSGANVLTFGAGSRLTVL.

The chain couples TRBV19 to TRBJ1-5; D is ambiguous. CDR3 size: 13 residues. The germline V and J ends were trimmed by 8 bases and 2 bases, with 10 bases remaining between them. The germline CDR1 and CDR2 sequences are LNHDA and SQIVND (reference sequence). CDR3 in DNA: TGTGCCAGTTGCTGGTCGGGCAATCAGCCCCAGCATTTT. It specifies CASCWSGNQPQHF. The full variable domain, completed using reference TRBV19 and TRBJ1-5, is DGGITQSPKYLFRKEGQNVTLSCEQNLNHDAMYWYRQDPGQGLRLIYYSQIVNDFQKGDIAEGYSVSREKKESFPLTVTSAQKNPTAFYLCASCWSGNQPQHFGDGTRLSIL.

This clone has only one observation. V and J are TRBV7-2 and TRBJ1-6, with TRBD1 as a possible D gene (5 bases). With 1 base removed from V and 9 bases from J, the gap between germline ends came to 22 bases. Looked up from germline, CDR1 is SGHTA and CDR2 is FQGNSA. The CDR3 has 18 residues. The CDR3 DNA is TGTGCCAGCAGCTTAGTTCTGAGGGCGGGGGGAGTTGTTTCACCCCTCCACTTT. Translated: CASSLVLRAGGVVSPLHF.

V gene TRBV29-1 combines with J gene TRBJ2-3; possibly TRBD2 for D (6 bases). This CDR3 has 15 residues. From germline, CDR1 is SQVTM and CDR2 ANQGSEA. The V end lost 8 bases, the J end lost 4 bases, and 22 bases lay between the germline ends. The CDR3 protein is CSHNHRGSGADTQYF. DNA for the CDR3: TGCAGCCACAATCACCGGGGGTCGGGGGCAGATACGCAGTATTTT.

This chain links TRBV9 with TRBJ1-2, with D perhaps matching TRBD1 (6 bases). Germline CDR1 and CDR2: SGDLS and YYNGEE. CDR3 length: 14 amino acids. The V end was cut by 5 bases, the J end by 5 bases, with 16 bases between. CDR3 in amino acids: CASSHPWGRYGYTF. CDR3 coding DNA: TGTGCCAGCAGTCATCCCTGGGGGCGTTATGGCTACACCTTC.

The rearrangement links TRBV5-1 to TRBJ2-2; possibly TRBD1 for D (5 bases). CDR1 and CDR2 (germline): SGHRS, YFSETQ. Trimming pared 0 bases from V and 6 bases from J, leaving 15 bases between. The CDR3 has 16 residues. The CDR3 protein is CASSLDGQGGAGELFF. As DNA, the CDR3 is TGCGCCAGCAGCTTGGATGGTCAGGGCGGAGCCGGGGAGCTGTTTTTT.

This chain links TRBV5-6 with TRBJ2-5; a possible D gene is TRBD1 (6 bases). The CDR3 is made up of 15 amino acids. Germline loops: CDR1 SGHDT, CDR2 YYEEEE. V lost 4 bases, J lost 6 bases, and 19 bases lay in between. The CDR3 nucleotides are TGTGCCAGCAGCGTGACCGGGACAAATCAAAAGACCCAGTACTTC. Its translation is CASSVTGTNQKTQYF. Together with reference TRBV5-6 and TRBJ2-5, the CDR3 gives the full variable domain: DAGVTQSPTHLIKTRGQQVTLRCSPKSGHDTVSWYQQALGQGPQFIFQYYEEEERQRGNFPDRFSGHQFPNYSSELNVNALLLGDSALYLCASSVTGTNQKTQYFGPGTRLLVL.

The rearrangement uses TRBV5-1 and TRBJ1-1; D is possibly TRBD1 (6 bases). V was clipped by 0 bases and J by 0 bases, with 6 bases between them. There are 14 residues in the CDR3. Germline CDR1 and CDR2: SGHRS and YFSETQ. CDR3 region: CASSLDRVNTEAFF. The DNA of the CDR3 is TGCGCCAGCAGCTTGGACAGGGTGAACACTGAAGCTTTCTTT.

The gene calls are TRBV18 and TRBJ2-4; TRBD1 agrees at 7 bases. The trim removed 3 bases at V and 8 bases at J, leaving 16 bases unmatched. CDR1 and CDR2 (germline): KGHSH, LQKENI. The CDR3 extends over 17 amino acids. The CDR3 region is CASSPLTGTAKVDIQYF. CDR3 bases: TGTGCCAGCTCACCTCTGACCGGGACAGCGAAGGTGGACATTCAGTACTTC. The complete variable domain, with remaining parts taken from reference TRBV18 and TRBJ2-4, reads NAGVMQNPRHLVRRRGQEARLRCSPMKGHSHVYWYRQLPEEGLKFMVYLQKENIIDESGMPKERFSAEFPKEGPSILRIQQVVRGDSAAYFCASSPLTGTAKVDIQYFGAGTRLSVL.

CDR3 amino acids: CASGSGTLIYGYTF. In nucleotides, the CDR3 is TGTGCTAGTGGTTCCGGGACACTGATATATGGCTACACCTTC. This chain links TRBV12-5 with TRBJ1-2, with D tentatively TRBD1 (6 bases). The CDR3 covers 14 residues. Trimming cost V 4 bases and J 5 bases, with 14 bases left between them. CDR1 is LGHNT and CDR2 is FRNRAP in the germline V gene.

This clone was seen just once. The chain is built from TRBV28 and TRBJ2-7, with D perhaps TRBD1 (5 bases). The V end lost 5 bases, the J end lost 3 bases, and 26 bases lay between the germline ends. The CDR3 has 18 residues. Per germline, CDR1 MDHEN and CDR2 SYDVKM. CDR3 nucleotide sequence: TGTGCCAGCAGTCTCACACCCGGCAGGGCAGGGCATCGCTACGAGCAGTACGTC. Protein sequence: CASSLTPGRAGHRYEQYV.

In this sample, this clone turned up a few times. The chain joins TRBV11-2 to TRBJ2-5; 11 bases line up with TRBD1. This CDR3 has 13 residues. Per the germline V gene, CDR1 is SGHAT and CDR2 is FQNNGV. The V and J ends lost 5 bases and 7 bases, in that order; junction bases with no gene match: 3. This CDR3 is CASSTGTGGTQYF. The CDR3 bases are TGTGCCAGCAGCACCGGGACAGGGGGGACCCAGTACTTC.